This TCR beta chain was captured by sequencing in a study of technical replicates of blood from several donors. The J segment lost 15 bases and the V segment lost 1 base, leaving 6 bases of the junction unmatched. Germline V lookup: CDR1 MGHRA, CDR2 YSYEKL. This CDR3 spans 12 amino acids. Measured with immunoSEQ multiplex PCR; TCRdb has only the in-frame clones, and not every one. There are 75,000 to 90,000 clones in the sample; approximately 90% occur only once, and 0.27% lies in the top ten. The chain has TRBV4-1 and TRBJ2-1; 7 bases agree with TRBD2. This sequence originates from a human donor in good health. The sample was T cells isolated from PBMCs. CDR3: CASSQGTSLVFF. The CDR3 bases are TGCGCCAGCAGCCAAGGGACTAGTCTCGTGTTCTTC.